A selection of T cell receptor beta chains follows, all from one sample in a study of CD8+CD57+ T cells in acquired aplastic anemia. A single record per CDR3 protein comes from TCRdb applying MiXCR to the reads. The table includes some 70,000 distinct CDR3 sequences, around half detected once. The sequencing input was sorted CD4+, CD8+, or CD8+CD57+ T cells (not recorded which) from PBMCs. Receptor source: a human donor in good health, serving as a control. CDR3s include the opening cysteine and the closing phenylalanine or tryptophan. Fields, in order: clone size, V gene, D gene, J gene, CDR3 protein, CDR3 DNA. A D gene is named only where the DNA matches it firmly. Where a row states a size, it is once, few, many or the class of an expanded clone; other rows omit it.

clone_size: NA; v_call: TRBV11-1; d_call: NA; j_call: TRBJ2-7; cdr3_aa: CASSLSISGVSYEQYF; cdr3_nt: TGTGCCAGCAGCTTAAGTATTAGCGGCGTCTCCTACGAGCAGTACTTC
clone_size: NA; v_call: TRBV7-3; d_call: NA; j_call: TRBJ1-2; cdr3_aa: CASSLGARGYTF; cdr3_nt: TGTGCCAGCAGCCTAGGGGCGCGCGGCTACACCTTC
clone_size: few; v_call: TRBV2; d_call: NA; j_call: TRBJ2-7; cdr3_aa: CASRAGSTYEQYF; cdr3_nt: TGTGCCAGCAGAGCAGGGAGCACCTACGAGCAGTACTTC
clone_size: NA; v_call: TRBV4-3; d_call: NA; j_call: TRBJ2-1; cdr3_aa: CASSQDMTTEQFF; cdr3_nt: TGCGCCAGCAGCCAAGATATGACTACTGAGCAGTTCTTC
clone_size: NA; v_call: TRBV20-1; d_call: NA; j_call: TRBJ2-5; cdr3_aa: CSAWDEETQYF; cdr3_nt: TGCAGTGCTTGGGACGAAGAGACCCAGTACTTC
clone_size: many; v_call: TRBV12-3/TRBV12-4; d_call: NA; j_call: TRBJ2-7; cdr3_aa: CASSLLVPGEQYF; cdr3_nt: TGTGCCAGCAGTTTACTAGTGCCGGGCGAGCAGTACTTC
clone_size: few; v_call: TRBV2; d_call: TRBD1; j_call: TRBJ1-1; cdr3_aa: CASSERSAGGTEAFF; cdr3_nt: TGTGCCAGCAGTGAACGTTCGGCAGGGGGCACTGAAGCTTTCTTT
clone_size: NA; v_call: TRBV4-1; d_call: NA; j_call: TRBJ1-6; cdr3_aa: CASSQDGWGSLHF; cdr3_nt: TGCGCCAGCAGCCAAGATGGGTGGGGATCCCTCCACTTT
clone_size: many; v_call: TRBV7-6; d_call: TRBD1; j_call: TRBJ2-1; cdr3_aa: CASSSHPGQGNNEQFF; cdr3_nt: TGTGCCAGCAGCTCGCATCCGGGACAGGGCAACAATGAGCAGTTCTTC
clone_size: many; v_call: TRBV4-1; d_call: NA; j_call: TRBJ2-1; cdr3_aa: CASRGSQEKQFF; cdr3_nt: TGCGCCAGCAGAGGAAGTCAGGAGAAGCAGTTCTTC
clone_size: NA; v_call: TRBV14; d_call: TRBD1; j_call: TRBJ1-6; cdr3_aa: CASNRQGNSPLHF; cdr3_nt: TGTGCCAGCAACCGACAGGGGAATTCACCCCTCCACTTT
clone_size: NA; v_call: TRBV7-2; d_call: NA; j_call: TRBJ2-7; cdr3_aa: CASSLDSGAYEQYF; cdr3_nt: TGTGCCAGCAGCTTAGACAGCGGAGCCTACGAGCAGTACTTC
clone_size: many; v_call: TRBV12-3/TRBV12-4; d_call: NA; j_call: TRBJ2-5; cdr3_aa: CAVRVQETQYF; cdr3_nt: TGTGCGGTCAGGGTACAAGAGACCCAGTACTTC
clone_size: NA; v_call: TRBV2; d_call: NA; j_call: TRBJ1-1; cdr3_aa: CASSEQTLSTEAFF; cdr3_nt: TGTGCCAGCAGTGAACAGACCCTGAGCACTGAAGCTTTCTTT
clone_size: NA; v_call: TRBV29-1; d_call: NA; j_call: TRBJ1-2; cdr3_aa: CSVEGQGRGYTF; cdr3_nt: TGCAGCGTTGAGGGCCAGGGGCGTGGCTACACCTTC
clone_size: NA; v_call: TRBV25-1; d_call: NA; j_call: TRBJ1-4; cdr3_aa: CASSETANEKLFF; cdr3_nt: TGTGCCAGCAGTGAAACAGCGAATGAAAAACTGTTTTTT
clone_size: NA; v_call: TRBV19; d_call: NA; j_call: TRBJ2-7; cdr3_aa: CASSIRAGFHEQYF; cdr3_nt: TGTGCCAGTAGTATTCGAGCGGGTTTCCACGAGCAGTACTTC
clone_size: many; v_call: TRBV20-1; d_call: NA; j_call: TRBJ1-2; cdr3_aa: CSAGYWDVLGYGYTF; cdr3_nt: TGCAGTGCCGGTTACTGGGACGTCCTAGGGTATGGCTACACCTTC
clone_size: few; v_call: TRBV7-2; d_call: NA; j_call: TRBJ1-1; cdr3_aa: CASSLTRATEAFF; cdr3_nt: TGTGCCAGCAGCTTAACCAGGGCCACTGAAGCTTTCTTT
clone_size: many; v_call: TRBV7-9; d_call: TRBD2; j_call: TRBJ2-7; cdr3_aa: CASSSTGGGLHEQYF; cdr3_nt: TGTGCCAGCAGCTCAACCGGGGGGGGGCTCCACGAGCAGTACTTC
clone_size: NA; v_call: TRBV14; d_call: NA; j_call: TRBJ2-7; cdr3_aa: CASSYMAAPTQQYF; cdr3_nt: TGTGCCAGCAGCTATATGGCGGCCCCTACCCAGCAGTACTTC
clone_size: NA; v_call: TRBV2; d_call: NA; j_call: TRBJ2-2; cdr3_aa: CASGRANTGELFF; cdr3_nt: TGTGCCAGCGGGAGAGCGAACACCGGGGAGCTGTTTTTT
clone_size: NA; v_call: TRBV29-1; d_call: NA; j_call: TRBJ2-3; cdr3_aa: CSARGAGDTQYF; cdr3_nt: TGCAGCGCAAGGGGTGCGGGAGATACGCAGTATTTT
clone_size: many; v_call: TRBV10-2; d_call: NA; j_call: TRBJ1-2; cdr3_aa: CASSELGQPNYGYTF; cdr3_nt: TGCGCCAGCAGTGAGCTGGGGCAGCCTAACTATGGCTACACCTTC
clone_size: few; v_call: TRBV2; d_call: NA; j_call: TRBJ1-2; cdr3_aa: CASRTVYGYTF; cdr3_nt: TGTGCCTCTAGGACAGTCTATGGCTACACCTTC
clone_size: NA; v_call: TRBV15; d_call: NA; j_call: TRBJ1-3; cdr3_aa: CATTSSTRGASSGNTIYF; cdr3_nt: TGTGCCACCACCTCTTCGACGCGGGGGGCCAGCTCTGGAAACACCATATATTTT
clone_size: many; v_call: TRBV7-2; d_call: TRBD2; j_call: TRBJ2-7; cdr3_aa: CASSALAGAFYEQYF; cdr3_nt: TGTGCCAGCAGCGCATTAGCGGGGGCCTTCTACGAGCAGTACTTC